This TCR beta chain was obtained from a study of blood T cell repertoires in COVID-19. The overall study: Samples taken during acute and convalescent COVID-19 were collected in the United States, Italy and Spain. PBMCs, B-cell-depleted T cells, or T cells provided the cDNA or gDNA that made up the material.

This table comes from immunoSEQ multiplex PCR, and its TCRdb copy is limited to in-frame clones, with some not included. Of 130,000 or so clones listed, 88% are singletons. CDR1 is SGHDT and CDR2 is YYEEEE in the germline V gene. V shed 3 bases and J shed 7 bases, with 8 bases lying between them. This CDR3 has 12 amino acids. This TCR derives from a human donor with COVID-19, enrolled during active disease. The donor label of this sample is uncertain. The sequenced sample was peripheral blood. The chain links TRBV5-6 to TRBJ2-1; D gene unclear. The CDR3 sequence is CASSSSDNEQFF. The CDR3 DNA reads as TGTGCCAGCAGCTCCAGCGATAATGAGCAGTTCTTC.